The entry below describes one TCR beta chain. Which antigen it targets is not known. Base qualities are not at hand, and no much larger clone is one base apart. TCR beta CDR3 regions were amplified from genomic DNA by bias-controlled multiplex PCR with the immunoSEQ v3 hsTCRB kit. An Illumina NextSeq 500 was used to sequence the TCR libraries, reaching some 2 million read pairs at survey level or 5-6 million at deep level. The authors processed their data as follows. V, D and J genes were assigned, non-productive sequences were removed, and clonality was reported by immunoSEQ Analyzer software. Repertoires were compared by productive Simpson clonality and by the Morisita overlap index of productive TRB rearrangements between infused TIL and blood. In TCRdb, the immuneACCESS table is reduced to in-frame sequences with V and J assigned. These tables do not hold every clone; where another copy was compared, an unresolved V gene accounts for under half, and the others remain unexplained. V and J calls plus clone size are reproduced from that table; the DNA served to infer D and trimming. The sample table contains 10,000 to 12,000 clones; only one count was recorded for around 56% of them. The top ten clonotypes cover roughly an eighth of the sample.

These data originate in a study of TIL therapy for anti-PD-1-resistant metastatic lung cancer (dated by TCRdb to the early 2020s). Regarding the research as a whole: Enrolled patients had a median age of about 50 years (range about 38-85) and a median tumor PD-L1 proportion score of about 5.9%. Across the cohort, whole-exome sequencing showed a median non-synonymous tumor mutation burden of approximately 1.5 mutations per megabase. T cell receptor beta sequencing of tumor and peripheral blood served to follow clonotypes across the tumor, the expanded TIL product, and serial blood samples. Most of the cohort had lung adenocarcinoma, a handful of tumors were EGFR-mutant and two were ALK-rearranged, and half of the patients were current or former smokers. Summary of the overall study and its limitations: High clonal turnover was observed in TIL culture, with many enriched product clones not detected in the baseline tumor, which suggested clonal contraction rather than faithful expansion. The cohort was highly selected, including more treatment-naive, never-smoker and oncogene-addicted patients than is typical, which limits generalizability. Compared with baseline intratumoral T cells, expanded TIL cultures were more clonal and less diverse (median clonality 6% vs 31%, p < 0.0001). The study protocol defined all tumor marker inferences as exploratory.

The time point label, read with the paper, signifies: pre-treatment sample, taken before nivolumab and TIL therapy. Baseline tumor samples were excised metastases, mostly pleural nodules or supraclavicular lymph nodes, from the same resection used to grow TIL. Before any PD-1/PD-L1 blockade was given, tumors were harvested, nivolumab was then administered, and patients who progressed went on to receive lymphodepletion, an infusion of expanded TIL, and IL-2. A phase I trial run at two centers enrolled adults with stage 4 NSCLC between 2017 and 2020. Samples came from a single-arm, open-label phase I trial of tumor-infiltrating lymphocyte therapy with nivolumab in advanced non-small cell lung cancer. Parts of each resected tumor were snap-frozen in liquid nitrogen and kept at -80 degrees C. Tumor regions of interest were selected on H&E sections using laser-capture macrodissection, ground into around 16 mg aliquots, and extracted using Qiagen Allprep kits.

V sheds 0 bases and J sheds 6 bases, leaving 8 bases between their ends. The CDR3 runs 13 amino acids, cysteine and phenylalanine included. The CDR3 DNA has 39 bases and is translated from base 1. CDR1 and CDR2, per the germline V gene (reference sequence), are SEHNR and FQNEAQ. The receptor comes from a person aged 25 to 85 with non-small cell lung cancer. The material sequenced was tumor tissue, taken at baseline. In this chain, TRBV7-9 is recombined with TRBJ1-1; the D segment could be TRBD1, given 5 matching bases. The DNA sequence is given as TGTGCCAGCAGCTTAGCCGGGGGGGCTGAAGCTTTCTTT. It encodes CASSLAGGAEAFF.